A selection of T cell receptor beta chains follows, all from one sample in a study of T cell responses to AZD1222 COVID-19 vaccine. The table came from immunoSEQ multiplex PCR; TCRdb's copy has only in-frame clones and leaves some out. The data hold about 96,000 clones, with about 88% observed a single time. The sample here was peripheral blood, taken on day 0 of AZD1222 vaccination. These receptors originate from an adult in good health. Each CDR3 is given with its conserved first and last residue. D genes are given only for firm matches. The size of a clone is reported for some rows only, either as once, few or many, or as a class for expanded clones.

V gene: TRBV12-3/TRBV12-4; J gene: TRBJ2-1; clone size: .; D gene: .; CDR3 DNA: TGTGCCAGCAGTTTATCTTACAATGAGCAGTTCTTC; CDR3 protein: CASSLSYNEQFF
V gene: TRBV18; J gene: TRBJ1-2; clone size: once; D gene: .; CDR3 DNA: TGTGCCAGCTCACCACCGGAGTGGGGGCACTATGGCTACACCTTC; CDR3 protein: CASSPPEWGHYGYTF
V gene: TRBV7-3; J gene: TRBJ2-7; clone size: .; D gene: TRBD1; CDR3 DNA: TGTGCCAGCAGCTTACCGGGACAGGGGCTTTACTACGAGCAGTACTTC; CDR3 protein: CASSLPGQGLYYEQYF
V gene: TRBV5-1; J gene: TRBJ1-4; clone size: .; D gene: .; CDR3 DNA: TGCGCCAGCAGCGTGGGATCAACTAATGAAAAACTGTTTTTT; CDR3 protein: CASSVGSTNEKLFF
V gene: TRBV5-1; J gene: TRBJ2-7; clone size: .; D gene: TRBD2; CDR3 DNA: TGCGCCAGCAGCTTACGCGGGGGCTCCTACGAGCAGTACTTC; CDR3 protein: CASSLRGGSYEQYF
V gene: TRBV5-1; J gene: TRBJ2-2; clone size: .; D gene: .; CDR3 DNA: TGCGCCAGCAGCTTGGATGGCGTCACCGGGGAGCTGTTTTTT; CDR3 protein: CASSLDGVTGELFF
V gene: TRBV11-2; J gene: TRBJ1-2; clone size: .; D gene: .; CDR3 DNA: TGTGCCAGCACCCGATTGGGCGAAAACTATGGCTACACCTTC; CDR3 protein: CASTRLGENYGYTF
V gene: TRBV9; J gene: TRBJ1-2; clone size: .; D gene: .; CDR3 DNA: TGTGCCAGCAGCCAGACGGGAGCTAACTATGGCTACACCTTC; CDR3 protein: CASSQTGANYGYTF
V gene: TRBV29-1; J gene: TRBJ2-3; clone size: once; D gene: .; CDR3 DNA: TGCAGCGTTAAAGGGGGGCCCGGCACAGATACGCAGTATTTT; CDR3 protein: CSVKGGPGTDTQYF
V gene: TRBV15; J gene: TRBJ2-2; clone size: .; D gene: .; CDR3 DNA: TGTGCCACCAGCAGAGCAGCGGCCACCGGGGAGCTGTTTTTT; CDR3 protein: CATSRAAATGELFF
V gene: TRBV5-1; J gene: TRBJ2-1; clone size: .; D gene: TRBD2; CDR3 DNA: TGCGCCAGCAGCTTGGCCCTAGCGGGACCCTACAATGAGCAGTTCTTC; CDR3 protein: CASSLALAGPYNEQFF
V gene: TRBV6-6; J gene: TRBJ1-1; clone size: .; D gene: .; CDR3 DNA: TGTGCCAGCAGTTACACTGAAGCTTTCTTT; CDR3 protein: CASSYTEAFF
V gene: TRBV10-2; J gene: TRBJ2-7; clone size: .; D gene: TRBD1; CDR3 DNA: TGCGCCAGCAGGGACAGGGACTACGAGCAGTACTTC; CDR3 protein: CASRDRDYEQYF
V gene: TRBV7-2; J gene: TRBJ2-7; clone size: .; D gene: TRBD2; CDR3 DNA: TGTGCCAGCAGCTTAGTGCCTAGCGGGGGCTACGAGCAGTACTTC; CDR3 protein: CASSLVPSGGYEQYF
V gene: TRBV6-5; J gene: TRBJ1-2; clone size: .; D gene: TRBD1; CDR3 DNA: TGTGCCAGCAGTTACTCAGGGACAGGGGCTAGTGGCTACACCTTC; CDR3 protein: CASSYSGTGASGYTF
V gene: TRBV7-2; J gene: TRBJ1-2; clone size: .; D gene: .; CDR3 DNA: TGTGCCAGCAGCCCAGTGGCCACAGGGAAATATGGCTACACCTTC; CDR3 protein: CASSPVATGKYGYTF
V gene: TRBV19; J gene: TRBJ1-4; clone size: .; D gene: .; CDR3 DNA: TGTGCCAGTAGTATTGGAGGCGGGGCCGGCGACGGATCGATTTTT; CDR3 protein: CASSIGGGAGDGSIF
V gene: TRBV28; J gene: TRBJ1-5; clone size: once; D gene: .; CDR3 DNA: TGTGCCAGCAGCGGGGACCGGGCGGGGCCCCAGCATTTT; CDR3 protein: CASSGDRAGPQHF
V gene: TRBV7-9; J gene: TRBJ2-7; clone size: few; D gene: .; CDR3 DNA: TGTGCCACCAAAGTGCCCACTACGGGGGAGCAGTACTTC; CDR3 protein: CATKVPTTGEQYF
V gene: TRBV25-1; J gene: TRBJ1-3; clone size: .; D gene: .; CDR3 DNA: TGTGCCAGCAGTGAGGGGCAGAGTTGGCGCTCTGGAAACACCATATATTTT; CDR3 protein: CASSEGQSWRSGNTIYF
V gene: TRBV7-3; J gene: TRBJ1-6; clone size: .; D gene: .; CDR3 DNA: TGTGCCAGCAGCTTAACAGGGGGGGATTATTCACCCCTCCACTTT; CDR3 protein: CASSLTGGDYSPLHF
V gene: TRBV13; J gene: TRBJ1-1; clone size: once; D gene: .; CDR3 DNA: TGTGCCAGCAGCTTAGGGCAAGTATACACTGAAGCTTTCTTT; CDR3 protein: CASSLGQVYTEAFF
V gene: TRBV6-5; J gene: TRBJ2-5; clone size: .; D gene: TRBD1; CDR3 DNA: TGTGCCAGCAGTTACTCGACACAGGGGGCGGGGGAGACCCAGTACTTC; CDR3 protein: CASSYSTQGAGETQYF
V gene: TRBV7-2; J gene: TRBJ1-2; clone size: .; D gene: TRBD1; CDR3 DNA: TGTGCCAGCAGCCCCACAGGGGGCAGGGATGGCTACACCTTC; CDR3 protein: CASSPTGGRDGYTF
V gene: TRBV5-1; J gene: TRBJ2-3; clone size: .; D gene: .; CDR3 DNA: TGCGCCAGCAGCTTGGCCGGGGGAACCACAGATACGCAGTATTTT; CDR3 protein: CASSLAGGTTDTQYF
V gene: TRBV18; J gene: TRBJ1-5; clone size: .; D gene: TRBD1; CDR3 DNA: TGTGCCAGCTCACCGGGACAGCATGCTCAGCCCCAGCATTTT; CDR3 protein: CASSPGQHAQPQHF
V gene: TRBV5-5; J gene: TRBJ1-6; clone size: .; D gene: .; CDR3 DNA: TGTGCCAGCAGCTTGGCCATCCGGGGATGGGATTCACCCCTCCACTTT; CDR3 protein: CASSLAIRGWDSPLHF
V gene: TRBV5-4; J gene: TRBJ2-7; clone size: .; D gene: .; CDR3 DNA: TGTGCCAGCAGCTTGGGATACTACGAGCAGTACTTC; CDR3 protein: CASSLGYYEQYF
V gene: TRBV2; J gene: TRBJ1-1; clone size: .; D gene: .; CDR3 DNA: TGTGCCAGCAGATCTGAAACAGGGTTAAGGGCTTTCTTT; CDR3 protein: CASRSETGLRAFF
V gene: TRBV7-9; J gene: TRBJ2-7; clone size: .; D gene: TRBD2; CDR3 DNA: TGTGCCAGCAGCTTTGCGGGGGATACAGGAGTCTTC; CDR3 protein: CASSFAGDTGVF
V gene: TRBV6-2/TRBV6-3; J gene: TRBJ2-3; clone size: .; D gene: .; CDR3 DNA: TGTGCCAGCAGTTGGATTCTCCGCACAGATACGCAGTATTTT; CDR3 protein: CASSWILRTDTQYF
V gene: TRBV29-1; J gene: TRBJ2-7; clone size: once; D gene: .; CDR3 DNA: TGCAGCGTTGTAAGACCGAGCTCCTACGAGCAGTACTTC; CDR3 protein: CSVVRPSSYEQYF
V gene: TRBV5-1; J gene: TRBJ2-7; clone size: .; D gene: .; CDR3 DNA: TGCGCCAGCAGCTTGGTACAGGGGAGGGACGAGCAGTACTTC; CDR3 protein: CASSLVQGRDEQYF
V gene: TRBV27; J gene: TRBJ1-6; clone size: .; D gene: .; CDR3 DNA: TGTGCCAGCAGTTTTACTCCGCTTTGGGGGCAGGGTTATAATTCACCCCTCCACTTT; CDR3 protein: CASSFTPLWGQGYNSPLHF
V gene: TRBV18; J gene: TRBJ1-5; clone size: .; D gene: .; CDR3 DNA: TGTGCCAGCTCACCAACCAGGGGCCCGTCGAATCAGCCCCAGCATTTT; CDR3 protein: CASSPTRGPSNQPQHF
V gene: TRBV10-3; J gene: TRBJ2-7; clone size: .; D gene: TRBD2; CDR3 DNA: TGTGCCACCCGGCGGGGGAGCGGGGGAGCCTACGAGCAGTACTTC; CDR3 protein: CATRRGSGGAYEQYF
V gene: TRBV2; J gene: TRBJ2-1; clone size: .; D gene: .; CDR3 DNA: TGTGCCAGCAGTGAACAGGACAGTGGAGGCAATGAGCAGTTCTTC; CDR3 protein: CASSEQDSGGNEQFF
V gene: TRBV2; J gene: TRBJ1-1; clone size: .; D gene: TRBD1; CDR3 DNA: TGTGCCAGCAGGGCCCGGACAGGGGGGAACACTGAAGCTTTCTTT; CDR3 protein: CASRARTGGNTEAFF
V gene: TRBV2; J gene: TRBJ1-5; clone size: .; D gene: .; CDR3 DNA: TGTGCCAGCAGTGTGGGAAATCAGCCCCAGCATTTT; CDR3 protein: CASSVGNQPQHF
V gene: TRBV14; J gene: TRBJ1-1; clone size: .; D gene: TRBD1; CDR3 DNA: TGTGCCAGCAGCCAAACACAGGGGATGAACACTGAAGCTTTCTTT; CDR3 protein: CASSQTQGMNTEAFF
V gene: TRBV5-8; J gene: TRBJ1-1; clone size: .; D gene: .; CDR3 DNA: TGTGCCAGCAGCTTCAGGGGAGAGGTGAACACTGAAGCTTTCTTT; CDR3 protein: CASSFRGEVNTEAFF
V gene: TRBV6-6; J gene: TRBJ1-1; clone size: .; D gene: .; CDR3 DNA: TGTGCCAGCCAGGACATGAACACTGAAGCTTTCTTT; CDR3 protein: CASQDMNTEAFF
V gene: TRBV7-2; J gene: TRBJ2-3; clone size: .; D gene: .; CDR3 DNA: TGTGCCAGCAGCTCTCAGGGGTGGGCAGATACGCAGTATTTT; CDR3 protein: CASSSQGWADTQYF
V gene: TRBV5-1; J gene: TRBJ1-1; clone size: .; D gene: .; CDR3 DNA: TGCGCCAGCAGCGATCAGGACGGCTCCGTTGAAGCTTTCTTT; CDR3 protein: CASSDQDGSVEAFF
V gene: TRBV7-9; J gene: TRBJ1-5; clone size: .; D gene: TRBD1; CDR3 DNA: TGTGCCAGCAGTATGACAGGGGATGGCAATCAGCCCCAGCATTTT; CDR3 protein: CASSMTGDGNQPQHF
V gene: TRBV5-1; J gene: TRBJ2-5; clone size: .; D gene: TRBD1; CDR3 DNA: TGCGCCAGCAGCTGGAGGGTTTGGGACAGGGTAAAAGAGACCCAGTACTTC; CDR3 protein: CASSWRVWDRVKETQYF
V gene: TRBV14; J gene: TRBJ1-1; clone size: .; D gene: .; CDR3 DNA: TGTGCCAGCAGCCAAGCCACTGAAGCTTTCTTT; CDR3 protein: CASSQATEAFF
V gene: TRBV6-5; J gene: TRBJ1-2; clone size: .; D gene: .; CDR3 DNA: TGTGCCAGCAGGGTAGGAGCTGGCTACACCTTC; CDR3 protein: CASRVGAGYTF
V gene: TRBV27; J gene: TRBJ1-1; clone size: .; D gene: TRBD1; CDR3 DNA: TGTGCCAGCAGTTTAATCGGGACAGGAAACACTGAAGCTTTCTTT; CDR3 protein: CASSLIGTGNTEAFF
V gene: TRBV28; J gene: TRBJ2-6; clone size: once; D gene: TRBD2; CDR3 DNA: TGTGCCAGCAGTGGCGGGGGATCTGGGGCCAACGTCCTGACTTTC; CDR3 protein: CASSGGGSGANVLTF
V gene: TRBV5-1; J gene: TRBJ2-1; clone size: .; D gene: TRBD1; CDR3 DNA: TGCGCCAGCAGCTCAGCCGGGACAGGGGGCAGTGAGCAGTTCTTC; CDR3 protein: CASSSAGTGGSEQFF
V gene: TRBV5-1; J gene: TRBJ2-7; clone size: .; D gene: TRBD1; CDR3 DNA: TGCGCCAGCAGCTGGGACAGGGACGAGCAGTACTTC; CDR3 protein: CASSWDRDEQYF
V gene: TRBV2; J gene: TRBJ2-1; clone size: .; D gene: TRBD1; CDR3 DNA: TGTGCCAGCAGGCGAACGACAGGGTCCTACAATGAGCAGTTCTTC; CDR3 protein: CASRRTTGSYNEQFF